These 7 T cell receptor beta chains came from one sample sequenced in a study of vaccination effects on CD4 cells after COVID-19 (dated by TCRdb to between 2021 and 2024). To prepare the library, the immunoSEQ multiplex PCR assay was applied. The immuneACCESS repertoire file appears here via TCRdb, limited to in-frame rearrangements. These files lack a portion of the clones; in checked studies, under half of the deficit traces to unresolved V genes, and the cause of the others is not known. Counted in this sample were tens of thousands of clones; 65% to 85% of them appeared once. The ten biggest clones cover about 4% of the sample. To identify antigen-specific CD4+ T cell clonotypes by their expansion, the ViraFEST assay first stimulated PBMC with viral peptide pools and then applied TCR sequencing. After less than 13 days of culture, CD4+ T cells were isolated with the EasySep CD4+ T cell isolation kit. Healthy vaccine recipients had no prior SARS-CoV-2 infection, confirmed by negative nucleocapsid antibodies before and after vaccination.

No antigens are known for them. The specimen was CD4+ T cells from PBMCs cultured with HCoV-OC43 spike peptides, collected before COVID-19 vaccination. In the paper's terms, the cell subset or site label means: HCoV-OC43 spike overlapping peptide pool stimulation. The receptors derive from a human donor who received a COVID-19 vaccine.

The chain carries TRBV7-8 and TRBJ2-5; TRBD2 agrees at 9 bases. Per germline, CDR1 SGHVS and CDR2 FQNEAQ. The ends lost 3 bases at V and 5 bases at J; junction bases unmatched: 7. This CDR3 has 15 amino acids. CDR3 in DNA: TGTGCCAGCAGCTTTAGCGGGGGTGGAGGGGAGACCCAGTACTTC. This gives the protein CASSFSGGGGETQYF.

This clone was recorded a few times. The chain combines TRBV12-3 or TRBV12-4 with TRBJ2-1; no reliable D call. The CDR3 consists of 11 residues. The germline V and J ends were trimmed by 5 bases and 5 bases, with 4 bases remaining between them. In DNA form, the CDR3 reads TGTGCCAGCAGTACAGACAATGAGCAGTTCTTC. Encoded protein: CASSTDNEQFF.

The CDR3 sequence: CSASASYNEQFF. In DNA form, the CDR3 reads TGCAGTGCTAGTGCATCCTACAATGAGCAGTTCTTC. The chain employs TRBV20-1 and TRBJ2-1; D gene unclear. V was trimmed by 3 bases and J by 1 base, leaving 4 bases between them. Germline values: CDR1 DFQATT, CDR2 SNEGSKA (reference sequence). The CDR3 is 12 amino acids.

The chain employs TRBV11-3 and TRBJ2-3, with 11 bases lining up with TRBD2. V was pared by 3 bases and J by 4 bases, with 15 bases of the junction left unmatched. This CDR3 has 19 residues. Germline CDR1 SGHNT, CDR2 YENEEA. The CDR3 region has the DNA TGTGCCAGCAGCTTCCCACCTATCTTGACTAGCGGGACTTCAGATACGCAGTATTTT. Protein: CASSFPPILTSGTSDTQYF.

The CDR3 sequence is CASRRGYTQYF. Here the CDR3 DNA reads TGTGCCAGCAGAAGGGGATATACGCAGTATTTT. This chain joins TRBV5-8 and TRBJ2-3, with D perhaps matching TRBD1 (5 bases). Germline lookup yields CDR1 SGHTS and CDR2 YDEGEE. Trimming stripped 5 bases from V and 7 bases from J, with 8 bases between. The CDR3 loop spans 11 amino acids. Drawing the rest from reference TRBV5-8 and TRBJ2-3, the complete variable domain is EAGVTQSPTHLIKTRGQQATLRCSPISGHTSVYWYQQALGLGLQFLLWYDEGEERNRGNFPPRFSGRQFPNYSSELNVNALELEDSALYLCASRRGYTQYFGPGTRLTVL.

A few counts support this clone. The chain couples TRBV11-2 to TRBJ2-1; 10 bases map to TRBD1. Germline values: CDR1 SGHAT, CDR2 FQNNGV. This CDR3 comprises 13 residues. J lost 9 bases, V lost 6 bases, and 5 bases had no gene match. The DNA for the CDR3 is TGTGCCAGCAGGGGACAGGGGATCCGTGAGCAGTTCTTC. Protein: CASRGQGIREQFF.

The chain has TRBV5-1 and TRBJ1-1; no clear D. Germline CDR1 SGHRS, CDR2 YFSETQ. The CDR3 is made up of 14 amino acids. Trimming stripped 7 bases from V and 1 base from J, with 14 bases between. DNA of the CDR3: TGCGCCAGCTCTGGAGGGAGTGAGAACACTGAAGCTTTCTTT. Translating it yields CASSGGSENTEAFF.